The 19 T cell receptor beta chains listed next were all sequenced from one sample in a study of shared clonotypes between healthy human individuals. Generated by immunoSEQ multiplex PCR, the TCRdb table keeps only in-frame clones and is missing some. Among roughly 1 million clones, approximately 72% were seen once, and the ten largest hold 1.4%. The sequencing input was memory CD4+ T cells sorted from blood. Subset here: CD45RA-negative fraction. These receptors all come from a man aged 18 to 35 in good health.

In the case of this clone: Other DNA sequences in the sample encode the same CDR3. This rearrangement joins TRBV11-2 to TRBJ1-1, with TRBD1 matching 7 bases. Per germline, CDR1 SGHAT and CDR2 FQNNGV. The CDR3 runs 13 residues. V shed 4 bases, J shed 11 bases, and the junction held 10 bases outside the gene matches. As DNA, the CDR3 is TGTGCCAGCAGCTCCCAGGTAGGGGGCAACGCTTTCTTT. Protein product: CASSSQVGGNAFF.

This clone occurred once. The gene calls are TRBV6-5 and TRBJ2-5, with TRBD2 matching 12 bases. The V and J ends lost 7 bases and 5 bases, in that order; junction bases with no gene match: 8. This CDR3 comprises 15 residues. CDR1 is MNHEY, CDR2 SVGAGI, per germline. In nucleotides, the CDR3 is TGTGCCAGCAAACGATCTAGCGGGGGGGCTGAGACCCAGTACTTC. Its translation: CASKRSSGGAETQYF.

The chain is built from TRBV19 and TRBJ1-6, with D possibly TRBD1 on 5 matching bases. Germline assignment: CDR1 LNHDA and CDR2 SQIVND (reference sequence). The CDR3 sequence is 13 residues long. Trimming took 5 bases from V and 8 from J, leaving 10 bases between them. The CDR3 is CASSPQGDSPLHF. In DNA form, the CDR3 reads TGTGCCAGTAGTCCCCAGGGTGATTCACCCCTCCACTTT.

CDR3 loop: CASSLAPGITGELFF. DNA for the CDR3: TGTGCCAGCAGCTTGGCCCCCGGAATCACCGGGGAGCTGTTTTTT. The chain uses TRBV5-5 and TRBJ2-2; D remains unclear. The V gene's germline CDR1 is SGHKS and CDR2 YYEKEE (reference sequence). This CDR3 is built from 15 residues. With 0 bases removed from V and 4 bases from J, the gap between germline ends came to 10 bases.

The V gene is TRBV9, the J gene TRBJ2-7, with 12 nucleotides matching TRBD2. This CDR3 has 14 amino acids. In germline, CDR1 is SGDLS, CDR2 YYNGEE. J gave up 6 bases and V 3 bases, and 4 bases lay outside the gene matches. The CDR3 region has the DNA TGTGCCAGCAGCGAACCGGGACTAGCGGGCGAGCAGTACTTC. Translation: CASSEPGLAGEQYF. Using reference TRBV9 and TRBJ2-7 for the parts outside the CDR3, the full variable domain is DSGVTQTPKHLITATGQRVTLRCSPRSGDLSVYWYQQSLDQGLQFLIQYYNGEERAKGNILERFSAQQFPDLHSELNLSSLELGDSALYFCASSEPGLAGEQYFGPGTRLTVT.

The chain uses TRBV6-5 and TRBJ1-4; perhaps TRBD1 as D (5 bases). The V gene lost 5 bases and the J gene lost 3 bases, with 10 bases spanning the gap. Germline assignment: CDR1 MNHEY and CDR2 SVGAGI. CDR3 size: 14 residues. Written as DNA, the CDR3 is TGTGCCAGCAGTAGGGACTGGGCTAATGAAAAACTGTTTTTT. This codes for CASSRDWANEKLFF.

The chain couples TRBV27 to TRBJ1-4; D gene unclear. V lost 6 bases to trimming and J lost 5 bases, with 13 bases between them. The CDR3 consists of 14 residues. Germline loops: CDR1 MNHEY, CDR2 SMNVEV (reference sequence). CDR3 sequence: CASRSSGVNEKLFF. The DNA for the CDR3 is TGTGCCAGCAGATCGTCCGGGGTCAATGAAAAACTGTTTTTT.

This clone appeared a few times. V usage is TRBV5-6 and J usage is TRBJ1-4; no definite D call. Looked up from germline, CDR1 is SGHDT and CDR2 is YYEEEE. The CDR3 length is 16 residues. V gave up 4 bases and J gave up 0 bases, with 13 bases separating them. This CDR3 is CASSQRGMATNEKLFF. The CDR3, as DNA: TGTGCCAGCAGCCAACGCGGAATGGCAACTAATGAAAAACTGTTTTTT. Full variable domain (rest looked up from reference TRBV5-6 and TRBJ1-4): DAGVTQSPTHLIKTRGQQVTLRCSPKSGHDTVSWYQQALGQGPQFIFQYYEEEERQRGNFPDRFSGHQFPNYSSELNVNALLLGDSALYLCASSQRGMATNEKLFFGSGTQLSVL.

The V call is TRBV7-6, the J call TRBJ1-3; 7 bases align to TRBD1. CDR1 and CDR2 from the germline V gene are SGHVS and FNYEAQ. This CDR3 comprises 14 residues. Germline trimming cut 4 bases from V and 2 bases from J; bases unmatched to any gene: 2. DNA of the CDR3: TGTGCCAGCAGCTCCGGGACAGCTGGAAACACCATATATTTT. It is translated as CASSSGTAGNTIYF.

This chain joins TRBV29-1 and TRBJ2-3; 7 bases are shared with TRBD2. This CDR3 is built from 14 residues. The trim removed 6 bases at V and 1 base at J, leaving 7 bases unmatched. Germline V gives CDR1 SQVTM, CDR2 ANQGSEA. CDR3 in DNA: TGCAGCGTCCTTGTCCTAGCGGGCACAGATACGCAGTATTTT. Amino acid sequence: CSVLVLAGTDTQYF.

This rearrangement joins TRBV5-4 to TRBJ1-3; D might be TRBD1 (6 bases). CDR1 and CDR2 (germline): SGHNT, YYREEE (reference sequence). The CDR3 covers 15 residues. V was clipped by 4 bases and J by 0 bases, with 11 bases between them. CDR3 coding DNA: TGTGCCAGCAGCGCGGACAGCTCCTCTGGAAACACCATATATTTT. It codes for CASSADSSSGNTIYF.

CDR3 loop: CASSLRTSGKETQYF. The CDR3 coding sequence is TGTGCCAGCAGCCTACGGACTAGCGGGAAAGAGACCCAGTACTTC. This rearrangement joins TRBV2 to TRBJ2-5; 12 bases fit TRBD2. The CDR3 is 15 amino acids. V dropped 6 bases and J dropped 3; count of bases not matched to a gene: 5. Germline V CDR1 and CDR2: SNHLY, FYNNEI.

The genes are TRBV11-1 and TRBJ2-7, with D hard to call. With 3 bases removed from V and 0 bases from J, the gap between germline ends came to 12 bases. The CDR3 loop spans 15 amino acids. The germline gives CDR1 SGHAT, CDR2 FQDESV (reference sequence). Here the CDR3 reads CASSFFLLNSYEQYF. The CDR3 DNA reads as TGTGCCAGCAGCTTTTTCCTTCTAAACTCCTACGAGCAGTACTTC.

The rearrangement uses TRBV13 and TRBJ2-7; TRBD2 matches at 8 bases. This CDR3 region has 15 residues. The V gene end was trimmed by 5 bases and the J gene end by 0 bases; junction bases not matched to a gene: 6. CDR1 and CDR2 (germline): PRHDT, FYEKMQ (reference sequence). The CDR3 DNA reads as TGTGCCAGCAGCGCATCCGGGACTAGCTCCTACGAGCAGTACTTC. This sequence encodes CASSASGTSSYEQYF.

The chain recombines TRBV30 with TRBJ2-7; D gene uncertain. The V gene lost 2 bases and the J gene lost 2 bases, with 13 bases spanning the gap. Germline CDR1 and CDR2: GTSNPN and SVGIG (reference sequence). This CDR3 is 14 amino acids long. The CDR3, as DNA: TGTGCCTGGAGTAACCCCCCACAGACCTACGAGCAGTACTTC. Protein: CAWSNPPQTYEQYF.

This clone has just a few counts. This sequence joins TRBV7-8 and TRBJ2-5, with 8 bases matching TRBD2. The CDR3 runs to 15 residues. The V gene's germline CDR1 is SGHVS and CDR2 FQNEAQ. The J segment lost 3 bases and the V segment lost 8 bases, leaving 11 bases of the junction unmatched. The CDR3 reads CASLPFGRAEETQYF. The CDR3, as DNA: TGTGCCAGCCTTCCTTTCGGGAGGGCGGAAGAGACCCAGTACTTC.

CDR3 sequence (DNA): TGCAGCGTCTGGATTCGGCAGGGGGGTACAGATACGCAGTATTTT. Its translation: CSVWIRQGGTDTQYF. This chain connects TRBV29-1 to TRBJ2-3; a weak D match, TRBD1 (7 bases). Between the trimmed V and J ends, which lost 6 bases and 3 bases, there was a span of 19 bases. CDR1 is SQVTM and CDR2 is ANQGSEA in the germline V gene. CDR3 length: 15 residues.

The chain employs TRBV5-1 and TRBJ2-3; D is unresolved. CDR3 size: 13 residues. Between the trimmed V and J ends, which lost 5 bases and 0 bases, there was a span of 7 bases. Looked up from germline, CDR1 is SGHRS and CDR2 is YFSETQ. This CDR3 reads CASSILSTDTQYF. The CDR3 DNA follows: TGCGCCAGCAGTATCCTCAGCACAGATACGCAGTATTTT.

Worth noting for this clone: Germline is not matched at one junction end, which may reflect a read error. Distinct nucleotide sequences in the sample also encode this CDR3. CDR3 sequence (DNA): TGCGCCAGCACCAACAGGGGGCGAATCCAAGAGACTCAGTACTTC. It translates to CASTNRGRIQETQYF. The chain is built from TRBV5-1 and TRBJ2-5; 9 positions match TRBD1. CDR1 and CDR2 from the germline V gene are SGHRS and YFSETQ. This CDR3 is built from 15 residues.